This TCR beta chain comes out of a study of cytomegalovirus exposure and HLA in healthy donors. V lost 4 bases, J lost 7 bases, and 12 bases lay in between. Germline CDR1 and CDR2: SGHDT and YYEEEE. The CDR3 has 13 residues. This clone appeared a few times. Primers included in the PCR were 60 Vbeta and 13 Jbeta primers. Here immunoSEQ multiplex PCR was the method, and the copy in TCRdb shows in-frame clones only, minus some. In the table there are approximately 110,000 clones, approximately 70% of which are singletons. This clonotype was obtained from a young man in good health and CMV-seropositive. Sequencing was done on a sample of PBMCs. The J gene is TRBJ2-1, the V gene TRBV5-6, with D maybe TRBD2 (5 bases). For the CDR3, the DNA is TGTGCCAGCAGCAATGAACTAGAGAATGAGCAGTTCTTC. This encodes CASSNELENEQFF.